This entry is about one T cell receptor (beta chain). One end of the junction is discordant with germline, which a read error may explain. The data originate from a study of beta chain features in type 1 diabetes. cDNA synthesis used the whole RNA isolate, giving expressed TCRB sequences. This table comes from immunoSEQ multiplex PCR, and its TCRdb copy is limited to in-frame clones, with some not included. The table records roughly 370,000 clones, 14% of them present only once. This CDR3 has 13 residues. Germline-derived CDR1 and CDR2 are SGHRS and YFSETQ. The source material was naive CD4+ T cells from blood. The TCR sequence derives from a young man in good health. The chain is built from TRBV5-1 and TRBJ2-1; 7 nucleotides agree with TRBD2. CDR3 amino acids: CSSAGDVRNEQFF. CDR3 DNA: TGTAGTTCGGCGGGAGACGTCAGGAATGAGCAGTTCTTC.